This section outlines one T cell receptor beta chain sequence together with its context. As originally analysed: Cell counts per sample came from amplifying reference gene primers. The repertoire was sequenced with immunoSEQ multiplex PCR; TCRdb's copy has only in-frame clones and lacks some. V and J calls and clone size come straight from that table; D and trimming were deduced from the DNA. The sample lists about 12,000 clones; roughly 78% were seen once. This CDR3 is 14 amino acids long. CDR1 MNHEY and CDR2 SMNVEV come from the germline V gene (reference sequence). The ends were cut back, 6 bases at V and 0 bases at J, with 11 bases in the middle. The sample originates from a study of blood T cell repertoires in COVID-19. Study context: Spain, Italy and the United States supplied samples that represented acute and convalescent COVID-19. The analysed material was cDNA or gDNA that came from T cells, B-cell-depleted T cells, or PBMCs.

The sample taken for sequencing was peripheral blood. The V and J genes are TRBV27 and TRBJ1-2, with D hard to call. The source is a human donor in a cohort sampled during active COVID-19. In nucleotides, the CDR3 is TGTGCCAGCAGCGTCGGAGATCCTAACTATGGCTACACCTTC. Residues: CASSVGDPNYGYTF.